The 21 T cell receptor beta chains given below trace back to one sample, sequenced in a study of cytomegalovirus exposure and HLA in healthy donors. Primers for the PCR totalled 60 Vbeta and 13 Jbeta. Sequenced by immunoSEQ multiplex PCR; TCRdb stores in-frame clones only, minus some. The table lists tens of thousands of clones, 85% to 90% of them singletons. The sequenced material came from PBMCs. These receptors were obtained from a man younger than 35 in good health and CMV-seronegative.

The chain joins TRBV7-3 to TRBJ2-1; TRBD1 aligns across 7 bases. From germline, CDR1 is SGHTA and CDR2 FQGTGA. CDR3 length: 16 amino acids. Losses at the gene ends were 5 bases for V and 4 bases for J; bases not matched to a gene: 11. The CDR3 sequence is CASSLTGTVLYNEQFF. The CDR3 bases are TGTGCCAGCAGCCTTACCGGGACAGTACTTTACAATGAGCAGTTCTTC.

The chain employs TRBV7-9 and TRBJ2-7, with D tentatively TRBD2 (5 bases). V lost 5 bases, J lost 7 bases, and 21 bases lay in between. This CDR3 has 15 amino acids. CDR1 is SEHNR and CDR2 is FQNEAQ in the germline V gene (reference sequence). The CDR3 sequence is CASSARQAPTGEQYF. In DNA form, the CDR3 reads TGTGCCAGCAGCGCCCGACAAGCCCCGACGGGGGAGCAGTACTTC.

The J gene is TRBJ2-7, the V gene TRBV29-1, with D unresolved. Germline V CDR1 and CDR2: SQVTM, ANQGSEA. The CDR3 spans 12 residues. V shed 5 bases and J shed 2 bases, with 10 bases lying between them. The CDR3 protein is CSVRVAAYEQYF. The CDR3 DNA sequence: TGCAGCGTTCGGGTCGCAGCCTACGAGCAGTACTTC.

This clone was observed a single time. The chain recombines TRBV4-3 with TRBJ2-3; perhaps TRBD1 as D (5 bases). CDR3 length equals 18 residues. In germline, CDR1 is LGHNA, CDR2 YSLEER. V was trimmed by 0 bases and J by 2 bases, leaving 18 bases between them. The CDR3 region is CASSQDWFVAGSTDTQYF. The CDR3 DNA is TGCGCCAGCAGCCAAGATTGGTTTGTCGCAGGGTCCACAGATACGCAGTATTTT.

The chain links TRBV4-3 to TRBJ2-7, with 9 nucleotides matching TRBD2. This CDR3 is 16 amino acids long. CDR1 LGHNA and CDR2 YSLEER come from the germline V gene. V shed 0 bases and J 6 bases; nucleotides not matched to a gene: 9. The CDR3 coding sequence is TGCGCCAGCAGCCAAGATGACCCTAGCGGGATTTTCGAGCAGTACTTC. It codes for CASSQDDPSGIFEQYF.

This chain links TRBV28 with TRBJ2-6; unclear D gene. V was cut by 6 bases and J by 1 base, with 10 bases left in between. From germline, CDR1 is MDHEN and CDR2 SYDVKM. This CDR3 is 15 amino acids long. This chain's CDR3 is CASRGESSGANVLTF. CDR3 nucleotides: TGTGCCAGCAGGGGCGAAAGTTCTGGGGCCAACGTCCTGACTTTC.

The V and J genes are TRBV7-8 and TRBJ1-1; a weak D match, TRBD1 (5 bases). The length of the CDR3 is 14 residues. CDR1 is SGHVS, CDR2 FQNEAQ, per germline. The V end lost 2 bases, the J end lost 1 base, and 8 bases lay between the germline ends. The CDR3 loop is CASSLIRGNTEAFF. The CDR3 region has the DNA TGTGCCAGCAGCTTAATTAGGGGGAACACTGAAGCTTTCTTT.

The chain employs TRBV30 and TRBJ1-4; TRBD1 agrees at 9 bases. From germline, CDR1 is GTSNPN and CDR2 SVGIG (reference sequence). The CDR3 is 17 amino acids. The trim removed 2 bases at V and 7 bases at J, leaving 14 bases unmatched. CDR3 in DNA: TGTGCCTGGAGTCCCCCACGGACAGGGGATTTGGGTGAAAAACTGTTTTTT. Its translation is CAWSPPRTGDLGEKLFF.

This clone has just one count. This rearrangement joins TRBV11-3 to TRBJ2-3; 8 bases are shared with TRBD2. The length of the CDR3 is 14 residues. The germline CDR1 and CDR2 sequences are SGHNT and YENEEA. The V gene end was trimmed by 5 bases and the J gene end by 4 bases; junction bases not matched to a gene: 5. The CDR3 here is CASSPGGGSDTQYF. The CDR3 nucleotides read TGTGCCAGCAGCCCCGGGGGGGGATCAGATACGCAGTATTTT.

This clone appeared a single time. The rearrangement uses TRBV21-1 and TRBJ2-1; the D call of TRBD1 is as the table states it, not checked on the DNA. TRBV21-1 is a pseudogene segment. The CDR3 consists of 15 residues. The CDR3 sequence: CASSFASKGNNEQFF. The CDR3 DNA follows: TGTGCCAGCAGCTTCGCATCCAAGGGGAACAATGAGCAGTTCTTC.

The rearrangement links TRBV13 to TRBJ1-5; 7 nucleotides align to TRBD1. Germline trimming cut 2 bases from V and 7 bases from J; bases unmatched to any gene: 2. The CDR3 contains 13 residues. From germline, CDR1 is PRHDT and CDR2 FYEKMQ (reference sequence). Here the CDR3 reads CASSLSGGQPQHF. The CDR3 nucleotides are TGTGCCAGCAGCTTATCAGGGGGACAGCCCCAGCATTTT.

The chain combines TRBV7-2 with TRBJ2-7; 7 nucleotides agree with TRBD1. V shed 1 base and J 2 bases; nucleotides not matched to a gene: 2. The V gene's germline CDR1 is SGHTA and CDR2 FQGNSA. This CDR3 is built from 14 residues. The CDR3 region is CASSLDRGAYEQYF. As DNA, the CDR3 is TGTGCCAGCAGCTTAGACAGGGGTGCCTACGAGCAGTACTTC.

This sequence joins TRBV6-5 and TRBJ1-1; TRBD1 agrees at 7 bases. V lost 7 bases, J lost 0 bases, and 5 bases stayed unmatched. Germline CDR1 and CDR2: MNHEY and SVGAGI. This CDR3 has 14 amino acids. CDR3 protein: CASNRQGLNTEAFF. For the CDR3, the DNA is TGTGCCAGCAACAGACAGGGACTGAACACTGAAGCTTTCTTT.

The chain uses TRBV10-3 and TRBJ1-4; 7 nucleotides line up with TRBD1. Germline CDR1 and CDR2: ENHRY and SYGVKD. The CDR3 is 13 residues long. The J segment lost 4 bases and the V segment lost 10 bases, leaving 6 bases of the junction unmatched. CDR3 DNA: TGTGCCACCCTAGACAGGGTTAATGAAAAACTGTTTTTT. This gives the protein CATLDRVNEKLFF.

The chain employs TRBV18 and TRBJ1-2; 12 nucleotides agree with TRBD1. The CDR3 runs 15 residues. CDR1 and CDR2 from the germline V gene are KGHSH and LQKENI. J was trimmed by 2 bases and V by 5 bases; bases with no gene match: 3. CDR3 bases: TGTGCCAGCTCAGCCGGGACAGGGGGCAACTATGGCTACACCTTC. This sequence encodes CASSAGTGGNYGYTF.

The gene calls are TRBV19 and TRBJ1-1; D is ambiguous. This CDR3 has 14 residues. V was clipped by 7 bases and J by 4 bases, with 16 bases between them. CDR1 and CDR2 from the germline V gene are LNHDA and SQIVND (reference sequence). CDR3 amino acids: CASMNRAGFTEAFF. CDR3 DNA sequence: TGTGCCAGTATGAATCGGGCGGGGTTCACTGAAGCTTTCTTT.

This rearrangement joins TRBV29-1 to TRBJ1-2; TRBD1 matches at 11 bases. The CDR3 is 13 amino acids. Germline CDR1 is SQVTM and CDR2 is ANQGSEA. The J segment lost 7 bases and the V segment lost 7 bases, leaving 8 bases of the junction unmatched. CDR3 bases: TGCAGCGCCTACCGGGACAGGGGGAGTGGCTACACCTTC. It specifies CSAYRDRGSGYTF.

In DNA, the CDR3 is TGTGCCAGCAGCCAAGGCGCCTACAGAACCCCGCGGGTAGAGACCCAGTACTTC. Amino acid sequence: CASSQGAYRTPRVETQYF. The chain joins TRBV4-2 to TRBJ2-5, with TRBD2 as a possible D gene (5 bases). V was clipped by 1 base and J by 4 bases, with 22 bases between them. CDR3 length: 18 residues. The V gene's germline CDR1 is LGHNA and CDR2 YNFKEQ.

The chain joins TRBV6-5 to TRBJ2-2, with a weak D call TRBD2 (5 bases). Per germline, CDR1 MNHEY and CDR2 SVGAGI. This CDR3 contains 14 residues. Deletions cut 6 bases from V and 5 bases from J, with 13 bases between. In DNA, the CDR3 is TGTGCCAGCAGCCCTACCTGGAGGACCGGGGAGCTGTTTTTT. It is translated as CASSPTWRTGELFF.

The rearrangement links TRBV6-5 to TRBJ2-1; D gene unclear. This CDR3 is 13 amino acids long. In germline, CDR1 is MNHEY, CDR2 SVGAGI. V was clipped by 9 bases and J by 0 bases, with 9 bases between them. In nucleotides, the CDR3 is TGTGCCAGTAGGAGAAGCTCCTACAATGAGCAGTTCTTC. It is translated as CASRRSSYNEQFF.

The V gene is TRBV6-5, the J gene TRBJ2-5; D is uncertain. Germline assignment: CDR1 MNHEY and CDR2 SVGAGI. V gave up 6 bases and J gave up 0 bases, with 8 bases separating them. The CDR3 covers 13 residues. CDR3 bases: TGTGCCAGCAGGGCAGTGTACCAAGAGACCCAGTACTTC. It is translated as CASRAVYQETQYF.